Listed here are 5 T cell receptor beta chains from one sample, sequenced in a study of CD8+CD57+ T cells in acquired aplastic anemia. CDR3 and TCR beta VDJ profiling relied on a genomic DNA template. TCRdb reprocessed the reads with MiXCR, giving one entry per CDR3 protein. The sample yields about 400,000 distinct CDR3 sequences, around 68% seen once. Sequencing input: sorted CD4+, CD8+, or CD8+CD57+ T cells (not recorded which) from PBMCs. These receptors were taken from a human donor in good health, serving as a control.

The chain has TRBV20-1 and TRBJ2-7, with D perhaps being TRBD1 or TRBD2 (5 bases each). V lost 1 base, J lost 8 bases, and 15 bases lay in between. This CDR3 region has 13 residues. The germline gives CDR1 DFQATT, CDR2 SNEGSKA (reference sequence). Here the CDR3 reads CSARGRGSEKQYF. The CDR3 DNA is TGCAGTGCTAGAGGACGGGGCAGCGAAAAGCAGTACTTC.

This chain joins TRBV7-3 and TRBJ2-7; D perhaps matches TRBD2 (6 bases). CDR3 length: 16 amino acids. With 2 bases removed from V and 10 bases from J, the gap between germline ends came to 24 bases. Germline V gene data show CDR1 as SGHTA and CDR2 as FQGTGA. CDR3 protein: CASSLGPSDFSYAQYF. DNA for the CDR3: TGTGCCAGCAGCTTAGGTCCTAGCGATTTCTCGTACGCTCAGTACTTC. Full variable domain (missing parts from reference TRBV7-3 and TRBJ2-7): GAGVSQTPSNKVTEKGKYVELRCDPISGHTALYWYRQSLGQGPEFLIYFQGTGAADDSGLPNDRFFAVRPEGSVSTLKIQRTERGDSAVYLCASSLGPSDFSYAQYFGPGTRLTVT.

Worth noting for this clonotype: One end of the junction fails to match germline, which may point to a read error. The V call is TRBV29-1, the J call TRBJ1-3; TRBD1 matches at 9 bases. The length of the CDR3 is 13 residues. Germline assignment: CDR1 SQVTM and CDR2 ANQGSEA. The CDR3 sequence: CSVEGGQGSTIYF. DNA of the CDR3: TGCAGCGTTGAAGGGGGACAGGGAAGCACCATATATTTT.

This rearrangement joins TRBV7-9 to TRBJ2-7; TRBD2 agrees at 11 bases. This CDR3 spans 19 amino acids. In germline, CDR1 is SEHNR, CDR2 FQNEAQ (reference sequence). After removal of 2 bases from V and 7 bases from J, the junction contained 19 bases not matched to a gene. The CDR3 is CASSLRWAGTTSGESEQYF. DNA of the CDR3: TGTGCCAGCAGCTTAAGATGGGCAGGAACGACTAGCGGGGAGAGTGAGCAGTACTTC.

The rearrangement links TRBV20-1 to TRBJ2-3, with 8 nucleotides matching TRBD1. V was pared by 5 bases and J by 4 bases, with 11 bases of the junction left unmatched. The CDR3 is 15 residues long. Per germline, CDR1 DFQATT and CDR2 SNEGSKA (reference sequence). The CDR3 spells CSAPDRAGTADTQYF. DNA of the CDR3: TGCAGTGCTCCGGACAGGGCGGGAACCGCAGATACGCAGTATTTT.